One and the same sample provided the 11 T cell receptor beta chains below, sequenced in a study of blood T cells in healthy people across ages. PCR was performed a second time for about 7 to 11 cycles using a sample-barcoded 5' primer and a J-beta primer mix. TCRdb passed the 5' RACE reads through MiXCR, listing each CDR3 protein once. The table lists some 1,500,000 distinct CDR3 sequences, under 55% of them singletons, with around 4% in the top ten. Source material: blood. The receptors come from a woman under 30 in good health.

In this sample, this clonotype turned up a few times. This sequence joins TRBV20-1 and TRBJ1-2; 9 bases are a match to TRBD1. The germline V gene encodes CDR1 DFQATT and CDR2 SNEGSKA (reference sequence). The CDR3 length is 14 residues. V trimming: 6 bases; J trimming: 6 bases; junction bases outside the gene matches: 11. In nucleotides, the CDR3 is TGCAGTGCCAGAAACAGACAGGGGGTGGATGGCTACACCTTC. Translated: CSARNRQGVDGYTF.

The sample holds a few counts of this clonotype. The gene calls are TRBV3-1 and TRBJ1-1; perhaps TRBD1 as D (5 bases). The ends were cut back, 3 bases at V and 0 bases at J, with 8 bases in the middle. The germline CDR1 and CDR2 sequences are LGHDT and YNNKEL (reference sequence). The CDR3 is 14 amino acids. CDR3 sequence: CASSQGPMNTEAFF. The CDR3 DNA is TGTGCCAGCAGCCAGGGGCCCATGAACACTGAAGCTTTCTTT.

This clonotype occurred a few times. The chain combines TRBV12-3 or TRBV12-4 with TRBJ1-1; no reliable D call. The germline V and J ends were trimmed by 3 bases and 4 bases, with 9 bases remaining between them. This CDR3 has 13 amino acids. The CDR3 DNA follows: TGTGCCAGCAGTTTTTATGGTGGCACTGAAGCTTTCTTT. Its translation: CASSFYGGTEAFF.

This rearrangement joins TRBV20-1 to TRBJ1-2, with no clear D. Germline-derived CDR1 and CDR2 are DFQATT and SNEGSKA (reference sequence). V was cut by 3 bases and J by 4 bases, with 15 bases left in between. The CDR3 runs 14 residues. CDR3 sequence (DNA): TGCAGTGCTAGCCGTTCCGGACTCGGCTATGGCTACACCTTC. It encodes CSASRSGLGYGYTF.

This clonotype was seen a few times. This chain links TRBV15 with TRBJ2-7; maybe TRBD1 (5 bases). Germline CDR1 LNHNV, CDR2 YYDKDF (reference sequence). Trimming removed 2 bases from V and 8 bases from J, with 13 bases in between. There are 13 residues in the CDR3. The CDR3 here is CATSRPSGWQQYF. CDR3 bases: TGTGCCACCAGCAGACCTTCAGGGTGGCAGCAGTACTTC.

This clonotype was seen more than once but under ten times. This chain links TRBV12-3 or TRBV12-4 with TRBJ2-7; D possibly matches TRBD1 or TRBD2 (5 bases each). Trimming pared 3 bases from V and 1 base from J, leaving 16 bases between. The CDR3 has 16 amino acids. The CDR3 loop reads CASSLGPPGRSYEQYF. The CDR3 DNA reads as TGTGCCAGCAGTTTGGGCCCGCCAGGGAGATCCTACGAGCAGTACTTC.

Only a few counts were recorded for this clonotype. V usage is TRBV29-1 and J usage is TRBJ2-3, with D maybe TRBD1 (5 bases). This CDR3 has 13 amino acids. The V gene's germline CDR1 is SQVTM and CDR2 ANQGSEA. V was clipped by 4 bases and J by 2 bases, with 10 bases between them. CDR3 sequence reads: CSVGYRLTDTQYF. DNA of the CDR3: TGCAGCGTTGGTTACAGGCTCACAGATACGCAGTATTTT.

CDR3 in DNA: TGCAGTGCTGGGACAGGGACCTACAGCTATGGCTACACCTTC. It translates to CSAGTGTYSYGYTF. This chain connects TRBV20-1 to TRBJ1-2, with 9 bases that match TRBD1. The CDR3 consists of 14 residues. Germline loops: CDR1 DFQATT, CDR2 SNEGSKA (reference sequence). Trimming cost V 5 bases and J 4 bases; bases outside gene matches: 8.

The sample holds a few counts of this clonotype. The chain is built from TRBV7-9 and TRBJ2-7; 12 nucleotides line up with TRBD2. In germline, CDR1 is SEHNR, CDR2 FQNEAQ (reference sequence). V dropped 6 bases and J dropped 2; count of bases not matched to a gene: 5. This CDR3 has 15 amino acids. CDR3 DNA sequence: TGTGCCAGCAGTACGACTAGCGGGAGAACCTACGAGCAGTACTTC. Its translation: CASSTTSGRTYEQYF.

This clonotype appeared a few times. This sequence joins TRBV7-9 and TRBJ2-4, with D hard to call. CDR1 and CDR2 from the germline V gene are SEHNR and FQNEAQ (reference sequence). This CDR3 comprises 15 residues. Trimming removed 1 base at V and 0 bases at J, with 7 bases between. The CDR3 DNA sequence: TGTGCCAGCAGCTTAGGGTGGGCAGCCAAAAACATTCAGTACTTC. Translation gives CASSLGWAAKNIQYF.

The CDR3: CASSFGGGPRTDTQYF. In DNA, the CDR3 is TGCGCCAGCAGCTTTGGCGGGGGGCCACGCACAGATACGCAGTATTTT. This rearrangement joins TRBV5-1 to TRBJ2-3; TRBD2 aligns across 8 bases. Trimming removed 2 bases from V and 1 base from J; junction bases left unmatched: 6. The CDR3 extends over 16 amino acids. CDR1 and CDR2 (germline): SGHRS, YFSETQ.